This TCR beta chain was sequenced for a study of OX40 agonist ivuxolimab in advanced cancers. Findings of the study overall: Part of the nonresponder group also had normalized T-cell clonal expansion that was low.

It was autoimmune disease history or systemic immunosuppression that excluded patients. About this clone itself: No antigen is known for it.

Germline V gene data show CDR1 as SGHTA and CDR2 as FQGNSA. Trimming left V 5 bases short and J 0 bases short, with 16 bases between. The CDR3 is made up of 16 amino acids. Sequencing used immunoSEQ multiplex PCR; TCRdb keeps in-frame clones, though not all of them. The data contain approximately 99,000 clones, approximately 90% of them seen just once; the ten biggest clones take up roughly 0.66%. The specimen comprised CD4+ or CD8+ T cells sorted from blood, sampled in a trial of the OX40 agonist ivuxolimab. The V and J genes are TRBV7-2 and TRBJ1-1, with D unresolved. The origin of this receptor is an adult with an advanced solid tumor such as melanoma, head and neck, liver or kidney cancer. CDR3 residues: CASSPGHRRMNTEAFF. DNA for the CDR3: TGTGCCAGCAGCCCTGGGCATAGGCGGATGAACACTGAAGCTTTCTTT.